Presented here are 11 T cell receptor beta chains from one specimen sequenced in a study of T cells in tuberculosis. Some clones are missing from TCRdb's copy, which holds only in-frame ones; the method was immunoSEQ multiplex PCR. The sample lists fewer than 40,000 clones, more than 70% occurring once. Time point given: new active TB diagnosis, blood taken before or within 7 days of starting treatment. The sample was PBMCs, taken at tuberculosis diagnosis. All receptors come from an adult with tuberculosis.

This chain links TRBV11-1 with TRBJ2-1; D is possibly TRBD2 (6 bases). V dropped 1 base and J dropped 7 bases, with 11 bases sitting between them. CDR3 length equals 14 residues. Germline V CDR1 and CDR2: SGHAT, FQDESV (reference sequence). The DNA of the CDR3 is TGTGCCAGCAGCTTAGATGGGACTGCGAATGAGCAGTTCTTC. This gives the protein CASSLDGTANEQFF.

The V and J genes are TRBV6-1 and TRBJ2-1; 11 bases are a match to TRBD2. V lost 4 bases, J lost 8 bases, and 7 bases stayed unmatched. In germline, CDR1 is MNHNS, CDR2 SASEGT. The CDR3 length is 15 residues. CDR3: CASSVLAGGGDEQFF. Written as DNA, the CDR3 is TGTGCCAGCAGTGTGCTAGCGGGAGGCGGTGATGAGCAGTTCTTC.

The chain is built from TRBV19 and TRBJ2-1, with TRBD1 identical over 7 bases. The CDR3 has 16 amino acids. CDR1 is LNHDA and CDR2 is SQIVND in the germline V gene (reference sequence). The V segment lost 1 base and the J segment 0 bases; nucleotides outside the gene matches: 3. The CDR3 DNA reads TGTGCCAGTAGTATAGGCCGGACAGGCTCCTACAATGAGCAGTTCTTC. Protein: CASSIGRTGSYNEQFF.

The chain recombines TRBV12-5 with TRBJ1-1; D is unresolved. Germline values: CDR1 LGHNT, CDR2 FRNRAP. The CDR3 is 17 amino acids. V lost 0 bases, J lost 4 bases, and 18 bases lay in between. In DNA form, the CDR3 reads TGTGCTAGTGGTTTGGTACCCTCCCTGCGGGCGGGCACTGAAGCTTTCTTT. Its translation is CASGLVPSLRAGTEAFF. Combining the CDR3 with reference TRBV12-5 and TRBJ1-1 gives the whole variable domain DARVTQTPRHKVTEMGQEVTMRCQPILGHNTVFWYRQTMMQGLELLAYFRNRAPLDDSGMPKDRFSAEMPDATLATLKIQPSEPRDSAVYFCASGLVPSLRAGTEAFFGQGTRLTVV.

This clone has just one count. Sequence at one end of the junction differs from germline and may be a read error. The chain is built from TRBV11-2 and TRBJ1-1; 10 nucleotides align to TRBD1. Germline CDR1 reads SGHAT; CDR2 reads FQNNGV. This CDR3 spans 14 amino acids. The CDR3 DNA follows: TGTGCCAGCAGCATAGACAGGGGGCCGTTTGAAGCTTTCTTT. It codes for CASSIDRGPFEAFF.

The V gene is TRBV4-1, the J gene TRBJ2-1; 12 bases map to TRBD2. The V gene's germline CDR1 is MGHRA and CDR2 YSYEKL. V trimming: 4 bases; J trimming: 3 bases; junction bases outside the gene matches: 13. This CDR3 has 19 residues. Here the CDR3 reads CASSPLISSSGRVYNEQFF. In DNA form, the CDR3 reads TGCGCCAGCAGCCCGCTCATTTCCTCTAGCGGGAGGGTCTACAATGAGCAGTTCTTC.

CDR3 region: CASSFGQPAEAFF. The CDR3 DNA reads as TGTGCCAGTAGTTTCGGACAGCCCGCTGAAGCTTTCTTT. The chain recombines TRBV19 with TRBJ1-1, with D perhaps matching TRBD1 (6 bases). CDR1 and CDR2 from the germline V gene are LNHDA and SQIVND (reference sequence). The CDR3 extends over 13 amino acids. Trimming stripped 5 bases from V and 6 bases from J, with 13 bases between.

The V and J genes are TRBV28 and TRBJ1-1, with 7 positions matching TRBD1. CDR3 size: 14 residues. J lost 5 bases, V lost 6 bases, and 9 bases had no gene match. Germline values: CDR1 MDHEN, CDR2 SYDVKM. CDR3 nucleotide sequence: TGTGCCAGCAGGACCCGACAGGGTTCGACTGAAGCTTTCTTT. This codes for CASRTRQGSTEAFF. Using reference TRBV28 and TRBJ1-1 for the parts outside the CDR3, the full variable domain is DVKVTQSSRYLVKRTGEKVFLECVQDMDHENMFWYRQDPGLGLRLIYFSYDVKMKEKGDIPEGYSVSREKKERFSLILESASTNQTSMYLCASRTRQGSTEAFFGQGTRLTVV.

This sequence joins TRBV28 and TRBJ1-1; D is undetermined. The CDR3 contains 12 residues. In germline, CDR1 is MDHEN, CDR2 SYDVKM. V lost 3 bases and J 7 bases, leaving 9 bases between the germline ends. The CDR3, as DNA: TGTGCCAGCAGTTTGATGGGCTATGAAGCTTTCTTT. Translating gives CASSLMGYEAFF.

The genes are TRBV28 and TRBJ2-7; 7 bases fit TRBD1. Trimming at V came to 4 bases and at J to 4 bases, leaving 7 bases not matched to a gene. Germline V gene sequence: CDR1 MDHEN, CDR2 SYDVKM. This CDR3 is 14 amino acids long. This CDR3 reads CASSSGQLPYEQYF. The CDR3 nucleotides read TGTGCCAGCAGTTCGGGACAGTTACCGTACGAGCAGTACTTC.

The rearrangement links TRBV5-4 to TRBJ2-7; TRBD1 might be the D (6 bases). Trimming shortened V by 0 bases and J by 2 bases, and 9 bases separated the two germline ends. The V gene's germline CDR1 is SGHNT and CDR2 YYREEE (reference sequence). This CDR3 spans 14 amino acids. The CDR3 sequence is CASSLGTAPYEQYF. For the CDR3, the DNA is TGTGCCAGCAGCTTGGGGACAGCACCCTACGAGCAGTACTTC.